Shown below are 25 T cell receptor beta chains from a single sample sequenced in a study of T cell clonotyping in hematopoietic cell transplantation. Clones were read by immunoSEQ multiplex PCR, and TCRdb kept only the in-frame ones, dropping some. The table shows about 12,000 clones, with approximately 92% occurring only once. The sequenced sample was peripheral blood mononuclear cells. These receptors came from a human donor who either received an allogeneic hematopoietic cell transplant for a myeloid malignancy or was a related donor (not recorded which). Some clones in this sample may be carry-over from other donors' samples.

The chain couples TRBV7-9 to TRBJ2-7, with D maybe TRBD2 (6 bases). The CDR3 is made up of 15 amino acids. V gave up 2 bases and J gave up 3 bases, with 14 bases separating them. CDR1 is SEHNR and CDR2 is FQNEAQ in the germline V gene (reference sequence). The CDR3 sequence is CASSLPRGKGYEQYF. CDR3 nucleotide sequence: TGTGCCAGCAGCTTACCCCGGGGGAAGGGCTACGAGCAGTACTTC.

The chain couples TRBV6-1 to TRBJ2-3; no definite D call. The CDR3 covers 13 residues. Germline lookup yields CDR1 MNHNS and CDR2 SASEGT. The V end lost 2 bases, the J end lost 5 bases, and 8 bases lay between the germline ends. CDR3 amino acids: CASSERARDTQYF. CDR3 DNA: TGTGCCAGCAGTGAAAGGGCAAGAGATACGCAGTATTTT.

V usage is TRBV5-1 and J usage is TRBJ1-5, with D perhaps matching TRBD1 (5 bases). Germline V gene sequence: CDR1 SGHRS, CDR2 YFSETQ. Trimming removed 2 bases at V and 4 bases at J, with 16 bases between. This CDR3 has 16 residues. This chain's CDR3 is CASSLSGSGPNQPQHF. The CDR3 region has the DNA TGCGCCAGCAGCTTATCTGGTTCGGGACCTAATCAGCCCCAGCATTTT.

V gene TRBV2 combines with J gene TRBJ1-2; D call uncertain. CDR3 length equals 16 residues. V was pared by 1 base and J by 1 base, with 13 bases between. CDR1 and CDR2 from the germline V gene are SNHLY and FYNNEI. The CDR3 bases are TGTGCCAGCAGTGAAGGGCAGAGCCTCTTTAACTATGGCTACACCTTC. Amino acids: CASSEGQSLFNYGYTF.

The chain joins TRBV5-1 to TRBJ2-5; no firm D call. The CDR3 length is 16 residues. V lost 0 bases and J lost 5, with 17 bases in between. Per germline, CDR1 SGHRS and CDR2 YFSETQ. The CDR3 bases are TGCGCCAGCAGCTTGGATGGGTCCCTTCGGTGGGAGACCCAGTACTTC. Translated: CASSLDGSLRWETQYF.

This rearrangement joins TRBV6-5 to TRBJ1-1; 9 bases line up with TRBD1. J gave up 0 bases and V 2 bases, and 1 base lay outside the gene matches. The CDR3 consists of 15 residues. CDR1 is MNHEY, CDR2 SVGAGI, per germline. The CDR3 region has the DNA TGTGCCAGCAGTTACGGGACAGGGATGAACACTGAAGCTTTCTTT. It yields the protein CASSYGTGMNTEAFF.

The chain couples TRBV5-1 to TRBJ2-7, with TRBD1 matching over 7 bases. Germline values: CDR1 SGHRS, CDR2 YFSETQ. The CDR3 runs to 18 residues. V was pared by 0 bases and J by 0 bases, with 12 bases of the junction left unmatched. This chain's CDR3 is CASSLGPLGTDPSYEQYF. The CDR3, as DNA: TGCGCCAGCAGCTTGGGCCCATTGGGGACAGACCCCTCCTACGAGCAGTACTTC.

The V gene is TRBV7-3, the J gene TRBJ1-5, with D tentatively TRBD1 (6 bases). Germline-derived CDR1 and CDR2 are SGHTA and FQGTGA. The V and J ends lost 5 bases and 6 bases respectively, with 14 bases between them. The CDR3 loop spans 14 amino acids. As DNA, the CDR3 is TGTGCCAGCAGCCCACAGGGAGTAGGTCAGCCCCAGCATTTT. It translates to CASSPQGVGQPQHF.

The J gene is TRBJ2-3, the V gene TRBV6-4; TRBD2 matches 11 bases. CDR1 and CDR2 (germline): MRHNA, SNTAGT. The CDR3 spans 15 residues. V shed 6 bases and J 1 base; nucleotides not matched to a gene: 3. CDR3 bases: TGTGCCAGCAGCGGACTAGCGGGTGGCACAGATACGCAGTATTTT. It codes for CASSGLAGGTDTQYF.

The chain uses TRBV9 and TRBJ2-7, with D perhaps matching TRBD1 (5 bases). The ends were cut back, 0 bases at V and 6 bases at J, with 19 bases in the middle. Germline CDR1 and CDR2: SGDLS and YYNGEE. The CDR3 covers 16 residues. The CDR3 loop reads CASSVGQSTLSTEQYF. The CDR3, as DNA: TGTGCCAGCAGCGTAGGACAGTCCACTCTATCCACCGAGCAGTACTTC.

The V gene is TRBV7-2, the J gene TRBJ1-1; the D is unclear. CDR1 is SGHTA, CDR2 FQGNSA, per germline. V dropped 5 bases and J dropped 4 bases, with 20 bases sitting between them. This CDR3 is 16 amino acids long. Here the CDR3 DNA reads TGTGCCAGCAGCGAAAGGTGGCGGGCCCCAGGCACTGAAGCTTTCTTT. Amino acid sequence: CASSERWRAPGTEAFF. The full variable domain, completed using reference TRBV7-2 and TRBJ1-1, is GAGVSQSPSNKVTEKGKDVELRCDPISGHTALYWYRQSLGQGLEFLIYFQGNSAPDKSGLPSDRFSAERTGGSVSTLTIQRTQQEDSAVYLCASSERWRAPGTEAFFGQGTRLTVV.

The rearrangement joins TRBV5-1 to TRBJ2-3, with 10 bases matching TRBD1. The CDR3 has 16 residues. Per the germline V gene, CDR1 is SGHRS and CDR2 is YFSETQ. Trimming cost V 4 bases and J 3 bases; bases outside gene matches: 8. The CDR3 sequence: CASSSQTGGSTDTQYF. CDR3 nucleotide sequence: TGCGCCAGCAGCAGCCAGACAGGGGGCTCTACAGATACGCAGTATTTT.

The J gene is TRBJ2-1, the V gene TRBV5-6; 7 nucleotides agree with TRBD1. The CDR3 consists of 15 residues. J was trimmed by 5 bases and V by 4 bases; bases with no gene match: 9. In germline, CDR1 is SGHDT, CDR2 YYEEEE. The CDR3 DNA reads as TGTGCCAGCAGCCTCCGGGACAGAGGCAACAATGAGCAGTTCTTC. Encoded protein: CASSLRDRGNNEQFF.

The J gene is TRBJ1-1, the V gene TRBV19, with a tentative D call TRBD1 (6 bases). V lost 3 bases and J 4 bases, leaving 12 bases between the germline ends. Germline values: CDR1 LNHDA, CDR2 SQIVND (reference sequence). This CDR3 comprises 14 residues. The CDR3 sequence: CASSIMDSGTEAFF. The CDR3 nucleotides read TGTGCCAGTAGTATCATGGACAGCGGCACTGAAGCTTTCTTT.

The gene calls are TRBV28 and TRBJ2-7; a weak D match, TRBD1 (5 bases). Trimming cost V 3 bases and J 5 bases, with 5 bases left between them. This CDR3 has 11 amino acids. The germline CDR1 and CDR2 sequences are MDHEN and SYDVKM. This chain's CDR3 is CASSFRDEQYF. CDR3 coding DNA: TGTGCCAGCAGTTTCAGGGACGAGCAGTACTTC.

This chain links TRBV5-1 with TRBJ1-2; D is ambiguous. Germline assignment: CDR1 SGHRS and CDR2 YFSETQ. This CDR3 has 15 amino acids. Trimming cost V 0 bases and J 10 bases, with 19 bases left between them. The CDR3 sequence: CASSLGSLQVFDYTF. The CDR3 nucleotides read TGCGCCAGCAGCTTGGGGTCTTTGCAGGTCTTTGACTACACCTTC.

The chain employs TRBV19 and TRBJ2-2, with 8 bases fitting TRBD2. From germline, CDR1 is LNHDA and CDR2 SQIVND (reference sequence). The length of the CDR3 is 19 residues. The trim removed 7 bases at V and 2 bases at J, leaving 18 bases unmatched. Here the CDR3 DNA reads TGTGCCAGTAAAAACCCCTCGGGGGGGCGAAGTAGAAACACCGGGGAGCTGTTTTTT. It codes for CASKNPSGGRSRNTGELFF.

V gene TRBV4-3 combines with J gene TRBJ1-3, with D perhaps matching TRBD1 (6 bases). V lost 3 bases, J lost 0 bases, and 12 bases lay in between. The CDR3 loop spans 16 amino acids. Germline CDR1 LGHNA, CDR2 YSLEER. DNA for the CDR3: TGCGCCAGCAGCCATGGTACAGGGATCTCTGGAAACACCATATATTTT. Protein sequence: CASSHGTGISGNTIYF.

The chain combines TRBV29-1 with TRBJ1-2; TRBD1 is a possible D gene (5 bases). The CDR3 sequence is 10 residues long. Germline V CDR1 and CDR2: SQVTM, ANQGSEA. The germline V and J ends were trimmed by 3 bases and 8 bases, with 7 bases remaining between them. The CDR3 spells CSVDEGGYTF. Here the CDR3 DNA reads TGCAGCGTTGACGAGGGGGGCTACACCTTC. The complete variable domain, with remaining parts taken from reference TRBV29-1 and TRBJ1-2, reads SAVISQKPSRDICQRGTSLTIQCQVDSQVTMMFWYRQQPGQSLTLIATANQGSEATYESGFVIDKFPISRPNLTFSTLTVSNMSPEDSSIYLCSVDEGGYTFGSGTRLTVV.

This rearrangement joins TRBV11-2 to TRBJ1-2; D remains ambiguous. This CDR3 contains 14 residues. Germline assignment: CDR1 SGHAT and CDR2 FQNNGV. Trimming shortened V by 2 bases and J by 0 bases, and 7 bases separated the two germline ends. In nucleotides, the CDR3 is TGTGCCAGCAGCTTAACCAGGACTAACTATGGCTACACCTTC. Protein sequence: CASSLTRTNYGYTF.

The V call is TRBV7-3, the J call TRBJ2-2; weak D call: TRBD2 (5 bases). Germline values: CDR1 SGHTA, CDR2 FQGTGA. The CDR3 has 16 amino acids. V was cut by 3 bases and J by 2 bases, with 13 bases left in between. CDR3 coding DNA: TGTGCCAGCAGCTTGTTGAAAGCGGCTAACACCGGGGAGCTGTTTTTT. Protein: CASSLLKAANTGELFF.

This clone was counted between two and nine times. The V gene is TRBV9, the J gene TRBJ2-3, with D unclear. This CDR3 has 15 amino acids. Per the germline V gene, CDR1 is SGDLS and CDR2 is YYNGEE. V gave up 0 bases and J gave up 0 bases, with 8 bases separating them. CDR3 residues: CASSVEDGSTDTQYF. CDR3 nucleotide sequence: TGTGCCAGCAGCGTAGAAGACGGAAGCACAGATACGCAGTATTTT.

The CDR3 reads CASSFSTRGAETQYF. As DNA, the CDR3 is TGTGCCAGCAGTTTCTCGACTAGAGGTGCGGAGACCCAGTACTTC. The V call is TRBV6-6, the J call TRBJ2-5; a possible D gene is TRBD2 (6 bases). With 4 bases removed from V and 5 bases from J, the gap between germline ends came to 17 bases. The CDR3 extends over 15 amino acids. Looked up from germline, CDR1 is MNHNY and CDR2 is SVGAGI (reference sequence).

V is TRBV12-5 and J is TRBJ1-1; no reliable D call. Germline CDR1 is LGHNT and CDR2 is FRNRAP. CDR3 size: 13 residues. Trimming took off 1 base at V and 1 base at J, with 4 bases between the two ends. This chain's CDR3 is CASGLEANTEAFF. CDR3 nucleotide sequence: TGTGCTAGTGGTTTGGAGGCGAACACTGAAGCTTTCTTT.

The chain employs TRBV1 and TRBJ2-7; the DNA was not compared with TRBD1, the D call given in the table. TRBV1 is a pseudogene. The CDR3 extends over 16 amino acids. This CDR3 reads CTSSQSGGQGFDEQYF. CDR3 nucleotides: TGCACCAGCAGCCAATCAGGGGGACAGGGATTTGACGAGCAGTACTTC.